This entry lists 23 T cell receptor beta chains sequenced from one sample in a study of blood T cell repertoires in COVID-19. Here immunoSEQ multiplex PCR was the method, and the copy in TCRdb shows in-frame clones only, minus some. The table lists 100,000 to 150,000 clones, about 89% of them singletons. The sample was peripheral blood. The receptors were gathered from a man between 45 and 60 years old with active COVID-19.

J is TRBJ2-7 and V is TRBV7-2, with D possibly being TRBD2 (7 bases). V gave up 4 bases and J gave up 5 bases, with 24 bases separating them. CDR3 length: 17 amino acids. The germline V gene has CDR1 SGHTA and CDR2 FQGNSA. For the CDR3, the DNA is TGTGCCAGCAGCTACCCCGGCTGGGTGGGGGGGCCCAACGAGCAGTACTTC. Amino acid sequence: CASSYPGWVGGPNEQYF. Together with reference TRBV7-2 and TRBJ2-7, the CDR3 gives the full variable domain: GAGVSQSPSNKVTEKGKDVELRCDPISGHTALYWYRQSLGQGLEFLIYFQGNSAPDKSGLPSDRFSAERTGGSVSTLTIQRTQQEDSAVYLCASSYPGWVGGPNEQYFGPGTRLTVT.

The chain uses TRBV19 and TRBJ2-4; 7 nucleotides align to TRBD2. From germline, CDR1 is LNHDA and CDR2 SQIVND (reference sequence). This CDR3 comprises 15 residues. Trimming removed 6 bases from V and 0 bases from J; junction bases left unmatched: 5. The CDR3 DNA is TGTGCCAGTAGCGGGGACTATCTAGCCAAAAACATTCAGTACTTC. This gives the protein CASSGDYLAKNIQYF.

The CDR3 bases are TGCAGCGCACAGCGGGGGAACTCCTACAATGAGCAGTTCTTC. Its translation: CSAQRGNSYNEQFF. This chain links TRBV29-1 with TRBJ2-1; 8 positions agree with TRBD2. Trimming at V came to 7 bases and at J to 0 bases, leaving 5 bases not matched to a gene. The CDR3 runs to 14 residues. CDR1 SQVTM and CDR2 ANQGSEA come from the germline V gene.

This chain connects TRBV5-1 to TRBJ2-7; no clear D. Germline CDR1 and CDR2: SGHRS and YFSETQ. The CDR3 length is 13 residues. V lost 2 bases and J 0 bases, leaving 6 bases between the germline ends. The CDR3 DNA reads TGCGCCAGCAGCTTAACTGACTCCTACGAGCAGTACTTC. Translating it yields CASSLTDSYEQYF.

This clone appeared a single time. For the CDR3, the DNA is TGTGCCAGCAGCGATGGACAGCCTTGGGACGAAAAACTGTTTTTT. Translation gives CASSDGQPWDEKLFF. The chain combines TRBV9 with TRBJ1-4; D is possibly TRBD1 (6 bases). The CDR3 runs to 15 residues. Between the trimmed V and J ends, which lost 3 bases and 8 bases, there was a span of 17 bases. CDR1 is SGDLS and CDR2 is YYNGEE in the germline V gene.

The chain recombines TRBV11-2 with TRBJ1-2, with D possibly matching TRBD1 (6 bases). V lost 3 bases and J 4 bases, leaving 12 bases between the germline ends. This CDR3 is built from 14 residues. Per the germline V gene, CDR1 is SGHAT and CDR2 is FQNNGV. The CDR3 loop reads CASSLGAVSYGYTF. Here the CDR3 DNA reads TGTGCCAGCAGCTTGGGGGCGGTTAGCTATGGCTACACCTTC.

CDR3 sequence: CASTWQGAYNEQFF. CDR3 nucleotides: TGTGCCAGCACGTGGCAGGGGGCCTACAATGAGCAGTTCTTC. The chain joins TRBV2 to TRBJ2-1, with 7 positions matching TRBD1. The CDR3 is 14 residues long. V lost 7 bases, J lost 2 bases, and 5 bases stayed unmatched. Germline V gene data show CDR1 as SNHLY and CDR2 as FYNNEI. Full variable domain (outside the CDR3, taken from reference TRBV2 and TRBJ2-1): EPEVTQTPSHQVTQMGQEVILRCVPISNHLYFYWYRQILGQKVEFLVSFYNNEISEKSEIFDDQFSVERPDGSNFTLKIRSTKLEDSAMYFCASTWQGAYNEQFFGPGTRLTVL.

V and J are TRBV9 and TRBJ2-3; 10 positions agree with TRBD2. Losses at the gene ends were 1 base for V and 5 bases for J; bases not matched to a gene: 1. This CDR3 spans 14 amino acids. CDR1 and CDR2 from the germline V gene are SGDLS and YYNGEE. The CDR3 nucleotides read TGTGCCAGCAGCGTAAGCGGGGGGGTAGATACGCAGTATTTT. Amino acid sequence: CASSVSGGVDTQYF.

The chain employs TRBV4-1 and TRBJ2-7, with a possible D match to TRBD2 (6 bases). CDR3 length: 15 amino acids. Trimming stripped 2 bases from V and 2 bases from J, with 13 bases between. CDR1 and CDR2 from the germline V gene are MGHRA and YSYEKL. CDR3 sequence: CASSQPTEGTYEQYF. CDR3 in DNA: TGCGCCAGCAGCCAACCGACGGAGGGGACCTACGAGCAGTACTTC.

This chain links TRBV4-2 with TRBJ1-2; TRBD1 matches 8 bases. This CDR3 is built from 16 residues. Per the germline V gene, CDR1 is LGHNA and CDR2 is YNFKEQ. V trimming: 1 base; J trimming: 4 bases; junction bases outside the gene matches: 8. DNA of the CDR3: TGTGCCAGCAGCCAAGTCCCCAGGGGGCTCGGCTATGGCTACACCTTC. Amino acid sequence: CASSQVPRGLGYGYTF.

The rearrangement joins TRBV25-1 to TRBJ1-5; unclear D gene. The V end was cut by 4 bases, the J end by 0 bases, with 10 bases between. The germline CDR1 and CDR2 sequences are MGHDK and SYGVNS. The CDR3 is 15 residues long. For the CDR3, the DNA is TGTGCCAGCAGTGCGTTAGAGTATAGCAATCAGCCCCAGCATTTT. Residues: CASSALEYSNQPQHF. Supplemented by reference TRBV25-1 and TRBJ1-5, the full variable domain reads EADIYQTPRYLVIGTGKKITLECSQTMGHDKMYWYQQDPGMELHLIHYSYGVNSTEKGDLSSESTVSRIRTEHFPLTLESARPSHTSQYLCASSALEYSNQPQHFGDGTRLSIL.

DNA of the CDR3: TGTGCCAGTAGTATCTGGGAGAATTCACCCCTCCACTTT. It translates to CASSIWENSPLHF. This chain connects TRBV19 to TRBJ1-6, with D uncertain. The CDR3 sequence is 13 residues long. V lost 3 bases and J 7 bases, leaving 7 bases between the germline ends. CDR1 is LNHDA and CDR2 is SQIVND in the germline V gene (reference sequence). The variable domain in full, with the rest retrieved from reference TRBV19 and TRBJ1-6, is DGGITQSPKYLFRKEGQNVTLSCEQNLNHDAMYWYRQDPGQGLRLIYYSQIVNDFQKGDIAEGYSVSREKKESFPLTVTSAQKNPTAFYLCASSIWENSPLHFGNGTRLTVT.

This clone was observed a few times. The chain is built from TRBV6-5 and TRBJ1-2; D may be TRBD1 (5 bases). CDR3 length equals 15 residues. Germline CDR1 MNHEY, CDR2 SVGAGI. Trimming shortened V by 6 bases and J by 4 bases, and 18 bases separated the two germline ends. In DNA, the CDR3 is TGTGCCAGCAGCCGGACAAGGCAGGGATCCTATGGCTACACCTTC. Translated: CASSRTRQGSYGYTF.

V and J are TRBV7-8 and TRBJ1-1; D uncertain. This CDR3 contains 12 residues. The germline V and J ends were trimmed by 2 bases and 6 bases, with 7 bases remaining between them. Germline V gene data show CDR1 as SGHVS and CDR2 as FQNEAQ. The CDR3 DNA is TGTGCCAGCAGCTTAATCTTAGCTGAAGCTTTCTTT. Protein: CASSLILAEAFF.

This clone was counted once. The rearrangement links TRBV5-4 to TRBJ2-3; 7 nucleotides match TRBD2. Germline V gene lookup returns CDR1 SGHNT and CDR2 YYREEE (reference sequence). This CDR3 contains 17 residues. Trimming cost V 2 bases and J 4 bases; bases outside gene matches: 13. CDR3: CASSFAPGRAGADTQYF. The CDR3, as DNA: TGTGCCAGCAGCTTCGCCCCTGGGAGGGCGGGGGCAGATACGCAGTATTTT.

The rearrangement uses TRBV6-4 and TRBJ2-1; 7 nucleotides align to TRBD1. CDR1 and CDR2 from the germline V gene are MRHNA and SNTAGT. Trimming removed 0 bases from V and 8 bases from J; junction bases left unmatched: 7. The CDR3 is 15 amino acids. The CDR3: CASSDSAGGLYEQFF. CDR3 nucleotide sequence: TGTGCCAGCAGTGACTCGGCAGGGGGTTTGTATGAGCAGTTCTTC.

The CDR3 nucleotides read TGTGCCAGCAGCTTGGCCACCGCGGGGAACACTGAAGCTTTCTTT. Amino acid sequence: CASSLATAGNTEAFF. The chain carries TRBV5-4 and TRBJ1-1, with D hard to call. Deletions cut 0 bases from V and 1 base from J, with 10 bases between. This CDR3 is built from 15 residues. CDR1 and CDR2 from the germline V gene are SGHNT and YYREEE (reference sequence).

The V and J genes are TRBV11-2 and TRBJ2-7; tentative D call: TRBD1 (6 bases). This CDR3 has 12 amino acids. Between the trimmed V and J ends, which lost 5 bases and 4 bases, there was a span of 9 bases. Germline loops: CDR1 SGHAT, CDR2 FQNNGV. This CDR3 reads CASSVTGYEQYF. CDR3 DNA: TGTGCCAGCAGCGTGACAGGTTACGAGCAGTACTTC.

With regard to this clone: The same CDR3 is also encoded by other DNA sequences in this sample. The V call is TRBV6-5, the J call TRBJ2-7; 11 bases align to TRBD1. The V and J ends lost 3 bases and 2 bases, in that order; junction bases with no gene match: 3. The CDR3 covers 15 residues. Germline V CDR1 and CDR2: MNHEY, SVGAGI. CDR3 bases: TGTGCCAGCAGTTATCGGGACAGGGGGACCTACGAGCAGTACTTC. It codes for CASSYRDRGTYEQYF.

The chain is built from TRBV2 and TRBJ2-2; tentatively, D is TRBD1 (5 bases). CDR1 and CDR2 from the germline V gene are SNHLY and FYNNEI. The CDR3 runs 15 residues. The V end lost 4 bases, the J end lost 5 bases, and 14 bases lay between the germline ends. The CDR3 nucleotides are TGTGCCAGCAGTGGAAATCCTCAGGGAACCGGGGAGCTGTTTTTT. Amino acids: CASSGNPQGTGELFF.

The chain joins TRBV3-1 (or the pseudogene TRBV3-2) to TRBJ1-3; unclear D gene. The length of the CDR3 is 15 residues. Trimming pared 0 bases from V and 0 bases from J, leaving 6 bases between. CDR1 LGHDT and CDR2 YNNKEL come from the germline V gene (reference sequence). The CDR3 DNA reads TGTGCCAGCAGCCAAGAGGCTTACTCTGGAAACACCATATATTTT. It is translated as CASSQEAYSGNTIYF.

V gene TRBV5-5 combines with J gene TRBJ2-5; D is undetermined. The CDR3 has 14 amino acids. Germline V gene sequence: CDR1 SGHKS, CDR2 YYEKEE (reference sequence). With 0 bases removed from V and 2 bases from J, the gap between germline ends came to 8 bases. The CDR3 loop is CASSLAEVQETQYF. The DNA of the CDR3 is TGTGCCAGCAGCTTGGCCGAGGTACAAGAGACCCAGTACTTC.

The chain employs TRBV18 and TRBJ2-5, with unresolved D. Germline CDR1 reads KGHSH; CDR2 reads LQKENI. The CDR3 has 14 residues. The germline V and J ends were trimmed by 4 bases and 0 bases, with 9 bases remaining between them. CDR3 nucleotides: TGTGCCAGCTCACTGACGGAGTACCAAGAGACCCAGTACTTC. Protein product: CASSLTEYQETQYF.